These 3 T cell receptor beta chains share one sample of origin, sequenced in a study of vaccination and CD4 T cells after COVID-19. Oncomine TCR Beta short-read sequencing was applied to DNA from cultured CD4+ T cells. TCRdb analysed the PCR reads with MiXCR anew, one entry per CDR3 protein. The sample lists approximately 18,000 distinct CDR3 sequences; about 46% were seen once. Their antigens are not known. Stated treatment: approximately 11-day PBMC culture with coronavirus spike peptide pools or control peptides (ViraFEST assay). The specimen was CD4+ T cells from blood, cultured in vitro, collected after SARS-CoV-2 vaccination. All receptors derive from a human donor who had recovered from COVID-19.

The V call is TRBV30, the J call TRBJ2-1, with 7 bases fitting TRBD2. J gave up 3 bases and V 2 bases, and 4 bases lay outside the gene matches. Germline lookup yields CDR1 GTSNPN and CDR2 SVGIG (reference sequence). This CDR3 has 14 residues. The CDR3 coding sequence is TGTGCCTGGAGTCGTCTAGCGGACTACAATGAGCAGTTCTTC. It is translated as CAWSRLADYNEQFF. Looking up the rest from reference TRBV30 and TRBJ2-1 gives the full variable domain: SQTIHQWPATLVQPVGSPLSLECTVEGTSNPNLYWYRQAAGRGLQLLFYSVGIGQISSEVPQNLSASRPQDRQFILSSKKLLLSDSGFYLCAWSRLADYNEQFFGPGTRLTVL.

J is TRBJ1-1 and V is TRBV7-2, with 7 bases that match TRBD1. CDR1 and CDR2 from the germline V gene are SGHTA and FQGNSA. J gave up 4 bases and V 4 bases, and 6 bases lay outside the gene matches. The CDR3 extends over 14 amino acids. The CDR3 loop reads CASSSQGLSTEAFF. In nucleotides, the CDR3 is TGTGCCAGCAGCTCACAGGGGTTGAGCACTGAAGCTTTCTTT. The variable domain in full, completed from reference TRBV7-2 and TRBJ1-1, reads GAGVSQSPSNKVTEKGKDVELRCDPISGHTALYWYRQSLGQGLEFLIYFQGNSAPDKSGLPSDRFSAERTGGSVSTLTIQRTQQEDSAVYLCASSSQGLSTEAFFGQGTRLTVV.

The chain recombines TRBV6-5 with TRBJ2-1; D tentatively fits TRBD1 or TRBD2 (5 bases each). Germline-derived CDR1 and CDR2 are MNHEY and SVGAGI. The CDR3 length is 17 residues. The ends were cut back, 4 bases at V and 2 bases at J, with 18 bases in the middle. CDR3 coding DNA: TGTGCCAGCAGTTTGGGACCGCCCCTTGGCCCCTACAATGAGCAGTTCTTC. Its protein product is CASSLGPPLGPYNEQFF.